Below are 25 T cell receptor beta chains sequenced from a single sample in a study of human T cells and chemical hapten exposure. Time point described: patch test 3, about 24 weeks after DPC sensitization. Described treatment: therapeutic diphenylcyclopropenone sensitization with weekly scalp DPC. One entry per CDR3 protein results from TCRdb running MiXCR on the RACE reads. The sample lists about 48,000 distinct CDR3 sequences, 9.9% occurring once. The material sequenced was whole blood, taken in connection with sensitization to the hapten diphenylcyclopropenone (DPC). Every receptor here comes from a woman between 40 and 50 years old with alopecia areata. Some clones in this sample may be carry-over from other donors' samples.

This clonotype was counted only a few times. This chain links TRBV27 with TRBJ2-1; possibly TRBD1 or TRBD2 for D (5 bases each). The V end was cut by 4 bases, the J end by 9 bases, with 10 bases between. Germline values: CDR1 MNHEY, CDR2 SMNVEV (reference sequence). The CDR3 totals 12 residues. CDR3 residues: CASSWGSSEQFF. CDR3 in DNA: TGTGCCAGCAGTTGGGGGAGCAGTGAGCAGTTCTTC.

Many counts were recorded for this clonotype. The chain combines TRBV28 with TRBJ1-5, with TRBD1 matching over 7 bases. J was trimmed by 2 bases and V by 3 bases; bases with no gene match: 4. Germline V gene lookup returns CDR1 MDHEN and CDR2 SYDVKM. This CDR3 spans 15 amino acids. This CDR3 is CASSFEGARNQPQHF. CDR3 DNA: TGTGCCAGCAGTTTTGAGGGGGCGCGCAATCAGCCCCAGCATTTT.

This clonotype came up a few times. The gene calls are TRBV5-1 and TRBJ1-6, with D perhaps matching TRBD1 (6 bases). Germline-derived CDR1 and CDR2 are SGHRS and YFSETQ. V gave up 4 bases and J gave up 6 bases, with 14 bases separating them. The CDR3 runs to 15 residues. The DNA for the CDR3 is TGCGCCAGCAGCCCTCTACGGGGGGCTAATTCACCCCTCCACTTT. Its protein is CASSPLRGANSPLHF.

This sequence joins TRBV20-1 and TRBJ1-1; D gene unclear. The V gene lost 5 bases and the J gene lost 0 bases, with 10 bases spanning the gap. Germline V gene lookup returns CDR1 DFQATT and CDR2 SNEGSKA (reference sequence). This CDR3 has 13 residues. CDR3 coding DNA: TGCAGTGCTCACGAGGGCTTGAACACTGAAGCTTTCTTT. Its protein product is CSAHEGLNTEAFF.

A few counts support this clonotype. This chain links TRBV4-1 with TRBJ2-3; 16 positions agree with TRBD2. The ends lost 4 bases at V and 2 bases at J; junction bases unmatched: 3. The CDR3 is made up of 17 amino acids. Germline values: CDR1 MGHRA, CDR2 YSYEKL. CDR3 sequence reads: CASSPGTSGGVTDTQYF. The CDR3 region has the DNA TGCGCCAGCAGCCCTGGGACTAGCGGGGGGGTCACAGATACGCAGTATTTT.

This clonotype was picked up many times. The chain joins TRBV7-6 to TRBJ2-7, with 10 bases identical to TRBD1. This CDR3 region has 16 residues. V lost 1 base to trimming and J lost 6 bases; unmatched junction nucleotides: 9. Germline CDR1 SGHVS, CDR2 FNYEAQ. The CDR3 sequence is CASSLVPRQGAGEQYF. The CDR3 region has the DNA TGTGCCAGCAGCTTAGTACCGAGACAGGGGGCAGGCGAGCAGTACTTC.

This clonotype showed up many times. The rearrangement joins TRBV2 to TRBJ1-5; maybe TRBD1 (6 bases). CDR3 length: 17 amino acids. The germline V gene encodes CDR1 SNHLY and CDR2 FYNNEI. Trimming shortened V by 4 bases and J by 1 base, and 17 bases separated the two germline ends. In DNA form, the CDR3 reads TGTGCCAGCAGTGGAGGGACACCCATACGGAGCAATCAGCCCCAGCATTTT. Translation gives CASSGGTPIRSNQPQHF.

This clonotype came up many times. CDR3 coding DNA: TGTGCCAGCAGCTTAGTAGCGGGGGGGAACTACAATGAGCAGTTCTTC. Its translation is CASSLVAGGNYNEQFF. This chain joins TRBV7-8 and TRBJ2-1; 11 positions match TRBD2. CDR1 is SGHVS and CDR2 is FQNEAQ in the germline V gene. The CDR3 length is 16 residues. The trim removed 1 base at V and 3 bases at J, leaving 2 bases unmatched.

Only a few counts were recorded for this clonotype. This chain links TRBV7-9 with TRBJ2-1; maybe TRBD2 (5 bases). V was pared by 4 bases and J by 8 bases, with 12 bases between. Germline V gene data show CDR1 as SEHNR and CDR2 as FQNEAQ (reference sequence). The CDR3 consists of 13 residues. CDR3: CASSSPEVYEQFF. For the CDR3, the DNA is TGTGCCAGCAGCTCCCCGGAGGTGTATGAGCAGTTCTTC.

This clonotype appeared a few times. The chain recombines TRBV7-9 with TRBJ2-7, with unresolved D. Looked up from germline, CDR1 is SEHNR and CDR2 is FQNEAQ (reference sequence). Trimming cost V 7 bases and J 2 bases, with 18 bases left between them. This CDR3 is built from 15 residues. CDR3 in DNA: TGTGCCAGCACCTTTTCCGGCATCACCCCCTACGAGCAGTACTTC. It translates to CASTFSGITPYEQYF.

This clonotype has ten or more counts. V is TRBV24-1 and J is TRBJ2-1; TRBD1 agrees at 7 bases. The trim removed 2 bases at V and 3 bases at J, leaving 3 bases unmatched. CDR3 size: 15 residues. Germline V gives CDR1 KGHDR, CDR2 SFDVKD. The CDR3 DNA reads as TGTGCCACCAGTGATTCAGGACAGGACTACAATGAGCAGTTCTTC. This encodes CATSDSGQDYNEQFF.

This clonotype was seen ten or more times. This chain uses TRBV10-3 with TRBJ2-3; no reliable D call. The germline CDR1 and CDR2 sequences are ENHRY and SYGVKD. V dropped 1 base and J dropped 3 bases, with 8 bases sitting between them. This CDR3 region has 14 residues. CDR3 loop: CAISEFVTTDTQYF. The CDR3 DNA follows: TGTGCCATCAGTGAGTTTGTGACTACAGATACGCAGTATTTT.

This clonotype was seen repeatedly, ten times or more. The J gene is TRBJ2-3, the V gene TRBV11-3; D gene unclear. The CDR3 contains 14 residues. Trimming left V 6 bases short and J 4 bases short, with 14 bases between. The germline gives CDR1 SGHNT, CDR2 YENEEA. CDR3 protein: CASRLTVTSDTQYF. CDR3 sequence (DNA): TGTGCCAGCAGACTCACAGTTACGTCAGATACGCAGTATTTT.

The V and J genes are TRBV9 and TRBJ2-1, with D possibly TRBD2 on 6 matching bases. With 0 bases removed from V and 6 bases from J, the gap between germline ends came to 13 bases. In germline, CDR1 is SGDLS, CDR2 YYNGEE. CDR3 length: 15 amino acids. The CDR3 DNA is TGTGCCAGCAGCGTAGTGGAGGGCGGGGTCAATGAGCAGTTCTTC. Amino acid sequence: CASSVVEGGVNEQFF.

This clonotype was detected only a few times. The CDR3 coding sequence is TGCAGTGCTAGGGACAGTGATAGCAATCAGCCCCAGCATTTT. The encoded protein is CSARDSDSNQPQHF. The rearrangement uses TRBV20-1 and TRBJ1-5, with D maybe TRBD1 (6 bases). The CDR3 length is 14 residues. Trimming shortened V by 3 bases and J by 0 bases, and 9 bases separated the two germline ends. Germline assignment: CDR1 DFQATT and CDR2 SNEGSKA (reference sequence).

The chain joins TRBV7-6 to TRBJ2-5; D gene unclear. Trimming shortened V by 1 base and J by 5 bases, and 14 bases separated the two germline ends. This CDR3 has 15 amino acids. Per germline, CDR1 SGHVS and CDR2 FNYEAQ. CDR3 nucleotide sequence: TGTGCCAGCAGCTTAGGGGCAGGATCCTTGGAGACCCAGTACTTC. Translating gives CASSLGAGSLETQYF.

This chain links TRBV7-9 with TRBJ2-5; tentatively, D is TRBD2 (6 bases). CDR3 size: 14 residues. CDR1 SEHNR and CDR2 FQNEAQ come from the germline V gene (reference sequence). The V end was cut by 5 bases, the J end by 7 bases, with 17 bases between. In DNA, the CDR3 is TGTGCCAGCAGCCCCCCGGGAGACGCCGCGACCCAGTACTTC. Translation: CASSPPGDAATQYF.

Many counts were recorded for this clonotype. The rearrangement joins TRBV12-3 or TRBV12-4 to TRBJ2-1; D is ambiguous. Trimming removed 5 bases from V and 4 bases from J, with 12 bases in between. The CDR3 spans 14 residues. DNA for the CDR3: TGTGCCAGCAGTGTTCCCCCCAATTACAATGAGCAGTTCTTC. It specifies CASSVPPNYNEQFF.

This clonotype was counted ten times or more. V usage is TRBV28 and J usage is TRBJ2-7; a possible D gene is TRBD1 (6 bases). The CDR3 has 14 amino acids. The germline V gene encodes CDR1 MDHEN and CDR2 SYDVKM. Trimming shortened V by 7 bases and J by 0 bases, and 13 bases separated the two germline ends. In DNA form, the CDR3 reads TGTGCCAGCACCCGACAGGTACCCTCCTACGAGCAGTACTTC. Protein sequence: CASTRQVPSYEQYF.

The chain links TRBV5-5 to TRBJ1-4; the match to TRBD1 covers 11 bases. Germline CDR1 SGHKS, CDR2 YYEKEE (reference sequence). Losses at the gene ends were 4 bases for V and 8 bases for J; bases not matched to a gene: 1. The length of the CDR3 is 13 residues. DNA for the CDR3: TGTGCCAGCAGCAGGACAGGGGGCGAAAAACTGTTTTTT. Protein sequence: CASSRTGGEKLFF.

This clonotype was seen more than once but under ten times. V is TRBV9 and J is TRBJ2-3; unclear D gene. Germline lookup yields CDR1 SGDLS and CDR2 YYNGEE. There are 14 residues in the CDR3. The V end was cut by 3 bases, the J end by 0 bases, with 8 bases between. CDR3 region: CASSEGTSTDTQYF. CDR3 in DNA: TGTGCCAGCAGCGAGGGTACTAGCACAGATACGCAGTATTTT.

The rearrangement links TRBV5-1 to TRBJ2-7, with D perhaps TRBD1 or TRBD2 (7 bases each). The CDR3 covers 13 residues. V was clipped by 4 bases and J by 3 bases, with 11 bases between them. Germline CDR1 SGHRS, CDR2 YFSETQ. The CDR3 loop reads CASSRGDSYEQYF. The CDR3 bases are TGCGCCAGCAGCCGGGGGGACAGCTACGAGCAGTACTTC.

This clonotype turned up a few times. The chain links TRBV28 to TRBJ1-2; D possibly corresponds to TRBD1 (5 bases). Germline-derived CDR1 and CDR2 are MDHEN and SYDVKM. CDR3 length: 13 amino acids. V lost 6 bases, J lost 4 bases, and 12 bases lay in between. CDR3 nucleotide sequence: TGTGCCAGCAGGGCGTACGGGGGCTATGGCTACACCTTC. Protein sequence: CASRAYGGYGYTF.

This chain uses TRBV15 with TRBJ1-5; the D is unclear. Per the germline V gene, CDR1 is LNHNV and CDR2 is YYDKDF (reference sequence). Trimming pared 2 bases from V and 4 bases from J, leaving 12 bases between. The CDR3 totals 15 residues. CDR3 coding DNA: TGTGCCACCAGCAGACAAGGGCATAGTAATCAGCCCCAGCATTTT. Its protein is CATSRQGHSNQPQHF.

This clonotype has only a few counts. DNA for the CDR3: TGTGCCAGCAGTTCCTCGCTAGCGGTATCAGATACGCAGTATTTT. As protein: CASSSSLAVSDTQYF. V gene TRBV12-3 or TRBV12-4 combines with J gene TRBJ2-3; 7 bases line up with TRBD2. CDR3 length equals 15 residues. V lost 4 bases and J lost 4; bases outside the gene matches: 8.